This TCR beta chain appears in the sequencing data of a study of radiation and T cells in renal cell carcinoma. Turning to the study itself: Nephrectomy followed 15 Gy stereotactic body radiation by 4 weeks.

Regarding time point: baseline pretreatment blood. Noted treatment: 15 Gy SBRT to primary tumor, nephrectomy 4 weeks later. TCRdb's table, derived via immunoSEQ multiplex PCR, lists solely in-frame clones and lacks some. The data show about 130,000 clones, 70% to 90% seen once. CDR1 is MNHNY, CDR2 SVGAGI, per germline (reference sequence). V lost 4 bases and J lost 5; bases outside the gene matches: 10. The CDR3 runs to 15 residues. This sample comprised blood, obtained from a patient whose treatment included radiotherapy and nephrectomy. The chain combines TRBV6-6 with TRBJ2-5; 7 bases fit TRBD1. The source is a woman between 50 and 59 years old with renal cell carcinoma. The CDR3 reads CASSSGSARGETQYF. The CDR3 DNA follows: TGTGCCAGCAGTTCGGGCTCTGCCAGGGGGGAGACCCAGTACTTC.